One sample yielded the 26 T cell receptor beta chains listed below, sequenced in a study of shared clonotypes between healthy human individuals. The table came from immunoSEQ multiplex PCR; TCRdb's copy has only in-frame clones and leaves some out. The table shows roughly 1,000,000 clones, with more than 75% occurring only once. Material for sequencing was memory CD4+ T cells from PBMCs. The sample's subset: CD45RA-negative fraction. These receptors were taken from a man younger than 35 in good health. Some clones in this sample may be carry-over from other donors' samples.

With respect to this clone: This may arise from a read error, as a much more abundant clone is one base away. V and J are TRBV5-4 and TRBJ2-7; D may be TRBD2 (5 bases). Germline V gene sequence: CDR1 SGHNT, CDR2 YYREEE (reference sequence). This CDR3 comprises 15 residues. CDR3 bases: TGTGCCAGCAGCTTGGGGCGGGCCTCTCTCTACGGGCAGTACTTC. This translates into CASSLGRASLYGQYF.

The chain joins TRBV30 to TRBJ1-4; maybe TRBD1 (5 bases). CDR1 is GTSNPN, CDR2 SVGIG, per germline (reference sequence). V was cut by 5 bases and J by 1 base, with 20 bases left in between. The CDR3 consists of 17 residues. The CDR3 reads CAWGRGLTLGTNEKLFF. CDR3 coding DNA: TGTGCCTGGGGGCGGGGGTTGACTCTCGGAACTAATGAAAAACTGTTTTTT.

The gene calls are TRBV5-1 and TRBJ2-7; TRBD2 is a possible D gene (6 bases). The CDR3 totals 13 residues. Between the trimmed V and J ends, which lost 1 base and 6 bases, there was a span of 11 bases. In germline, CDR1 is SGHRS, CDR2 YFSETQ. The CDR3 DNA follows: TGCGCCAGCAGCTTGTACGGGGGTCCCGAGCAGTACTTC. The encoded protein is CASSLYGGPEQYF.

The chain couples TRBV11-3 to TRBJ2-7; D perhaps matches TRBD1 (6 bases). CDR1 and CDR2 (germline): SGHNT, YENEEA. V dropped 1 base and J dropped 0 bases, with 13 bases sitting between them. The CDR3 extends over 16 amino acids. CDR3 sequence: CASSLGQGSSSYEQYF. The CDR3 DNA follows: TGTGCCAGCAGCTTAGGGCAGGGGTCGAGCTCCTACGAGCAGTACTTC.

The V call is TRBV5-1, the J call TRBJ2-5; D might be TRBD2 (6 bases). The V gene lost 7 bases and the J gene lost 1 base, with 14 bases spanning the gap. Germline V gives CDR1 SGHRS, CDR2 YFSETQ. The CDR3 extends over 14 amino acids. The CDR3, as DNA: TGCGCCAGCCAACCCGGGAGTACCCAAGAGACCCAGTACTTC. It encodes CASQPGSTQETQYF.

The gene calls are TRBV28 and TRBJ2-3; 10 bases align to TRBD1. CDR1 and CDR2 from the germline V gene are MDHEN and SYDVKM. The trim removed 6 bases at V and 4 bases at J, leaving 4 bases unmatched. CDR3 size: 14 residues. The CDR3 loop is CASRSTGGADTQYF. For the CDR3, the DNA is TGTGCCAGCAGATCGACAGGGGGCGCAGATACGCAGTATTTT.

This clone occurred once. The chain recombines TRBV29-1 with TRBJ2-3; perhaps TRBD2 as D (5 bases). This CDR3 contains 13 residues. V lost 5 bases to trimming and J lost 2 bases, with 11 bases between them. The germline V gene has CDR1 SQVTM and CDR2 ANQGSEA. The CDR3 DNA follows: TGCAGCGTTCGGGGAAAGGTCACAGATACGCAGTATTTT. Residues: CSVRGKVTDTQYF.

This chain connects TRBV5-1 to TRBJ2-2; D might be TRBD1 (5 bases). Germline V gene lookup returns CDR1 SGHRS and CDR2 YFSETQ. CDR3 length: 13 amino acids. V was pared by 0 bases and J by 15 bases, with 15 bases between. The CDR3 region has the DNA TGCGCCAGCAGCTTGGGGTTCACCAGGGCGGTGTTTTTT. Its translation: CASSLGFTRAVFF.

V gene TRBV11-2 combines with J gene TRBJ1-2; D is possibly TRBD1 (5 bases). The CDR3 loop spans 16 amino acids. V lost 1 base and J 5 bases, leaving 17 bases between the germline ends. The V gene's germline CDR1 is SGHAT and CDR2 FQNNGV. The CDR3 nucleotides read TGTGCCAGCAGCTTAGCCTTGGTTGCAGGGAGGTATGGCTACACCTTC. This gives the protein CASSLALVAGRYGYTF.

The chain carries TRBV27 and TRBJ1-5, with D perhaps TRBD1 (6 bases). The V end was cut by 6 bases, the J end by 2 bases, with 17 bases between. Germline CDR1 is MNHEY and CDR2 is SMNVEV (reference sequence). CDR3 size: 16 residues. In DNA form, the CDR3 reads TGTGCCAGCAGCCGCACAGGGTCACTGGGCAATCAGCCCCAGCATTTT. Encoded protein: CASSRTGSLGNQPQHF.

The chain has TRBV7-2 and TRBJ2-7; 8 bases are a match to TRBD1. The CDR3 totals 16 residues. J lost 0 bases, V lost 1 base, and 5 bases had no gene match. Germline V CDR1 and CDR2: SGHTA, FQGNSA. The CDR3 reads CASSLGSGQVSYEQYF. The CDR3 DNA reads as TGTGCCAGCAGCTTAGGGTCGGGACAGGTCTCCTACGAGCAGTACTTC.

This clone was counted only a few times. The J gene is TRBJ2-3, the V gene TRBV6-1; 10 bases agree with TRBD2. The CDR3 runs 15 residues. Germline CDR1 reads MNHNS; CDR2 reads SASEGT. Unmatched junction bases numbered 5, after V lost 7 bases and J lost 1 base. The CDR3 loop reads CASKSGRARTDTQYF. CDR3 coding DNA: TGTGCCAGCAAGAGCGGGAGGGCCCGCACAGATACGCAGTATTTT.

The rearrangement links TRBV7-8 to TRBJ2-1; 9 bases agree with TRBD2. Unmatched junction bases numbered 12, after V lost 6 bases and J lost 9 bases. The germline V gene encodes CDR1 SGHVS and CDR2 FQNEAQ. CDR3 length equals 15 residues. The DNA of the CDR3 is TGTGCCAGCAGACGCGGGAGGGCCTTCGAGGCTGAGCAGTTCTTC. Translated, it gives CASRRGRAFEAEQFF.

The V gene is TRBV2, the J gene TRBJ1-5, with D tentatively TRBD1 (5 bases). V lost 6 bases and J 5 bases, leaving 14 bases between the germline ends. In germline, CDR1 is SNHLY, CDR2 FYNNEI. CDR3 length equals 14 residues. The CDR3 nucleotides are TGTGCCAGCAGGGGGTCAGGGAGGGATCAGCCCCAGCATTTT. Translated: CASRGSGRDQPQHF.

This chain connects TRBV7-8 to TRBJ2-5; D not certain. CDR3 length: 13 residues. V gave up 1 base and J gave up 7 bases, with 10 bases separating them. Germline V gene data show CDR1 as SGHVS and CDR2 as FQNEAQ. Here the CDR3 reads CASSLGGQPTQYF. The CDR3 bases are TGTGCCAGCAGCTTAGGGGGTCAGCCGACCCAGTACTTC.

With regard to this clone: This specimen includes other DNA sequences encoding the same CDR3. This chain links TRBV7-9 with TRBJ1-4; D ambiguous. CDR1 SEHNR and CDR2 FQNEAQ come from the germline V gene (reference sequence). The V end lost 3 bases, the J end lost 8 bases, and 7 bases lay between the germline ends. CDR3 length: 12 amino acids. CDR3 protein: CASSLGNEKLFF. The CDR3 nucleotides read TGTGCCAGCAGCTTGGGGAACGAAAAACTGTTTTTT.

J is TRBJ1-1 and V is TRBV28, with D maybe TRBD1 (5 bases). The V end lost 2 bases, the J end lost 0 bases, and 16 bases lay between the germline ends. Germline V CDR1 and CDR2: MDHEN, SYDVKM. CDR3 length: 17 residues. CDR3 amino acids: CASSLPLPGRLNTEAFF. The CDR3 region has the DNA TGTGCCAGCAGTTTACCCCTCCCGGGACGGCTGAACACTGAAGCTTTCTTT.

As for this clone: The sample has other DNA sequences that encode this CDR3 too. This chain joins TRBV18 and TRBJ2-5; TRBD2 is a possible D gene (5 bases). The germline CDR1 and CDR2 sequences are KGHSH and LQKENI. V lost 2 bases and J lost 2, with 9 bases in between. The CDR3 length is 14 residues. The CDR3 nucleotides are TGTGCCAGCTCACCAGTAGCGAGTCAAGAGACCCAGTACTTC. Its protein is CASSPVASQETQYF.

The chain combines TRBV5-4 with TRBJ2-3, with 9 bases matching TRBD2. Germline CDR1 is SGHNT and CDR2 is YYREEE (reference sequence). The CDR3 contains 14 residues. V dropped 4 bases and J dropped 4; count of bases not matched to a gene: 4. This chain's CDR3 is CASSVAGGADTQYF. The CDR3 bases are TGTGCCAGCAGCGTGGCGGGAGGGGCAGATACGCAGTATTTT.

This rearrangement joins TRBV4-1 to TRBJ2-2; perhaps TRBD1 as D (6 bases). The CDR3 is 20 amino acids. CDR1 is MGHRA, CDR2 YSYEKL, per germline. V dropped 2 bases and J dropped 3 bases, with 25 bases sitting between them. The CDR3 protein is CASSQHRVGTLSRDTGELFF. The CDR3 nucleotides read TGCGCCAGCAGCCAACACAGGGTGGGGACACTGTCCCGAGACACCGGGGAGCTGTTTTTT.

This chain joins TRBV5-4 and TRBJ1-1, with 7 positions matching TRBD1. V lost 4 bases and J lost 1; bases outside the gene matches: 7. The germline CDR1 and CDR2 sequences are SGHNT and YYREEE (reference sequence). The CDR3 extends over 15 amino acids. CDR3 region: CASSPLGTENTEAFF. Here the CDR3 DNA reads TGTGCCAGCAGCCCCCTCGGGACAGAGAACACTGAAGCTTTCTTT. The whole variable domain, filled in from reference TRBV5-4 and TRBJ1-1, reads ETGVTQSPTHLIKTRGQQVTLRCSSQSGHNTVSWYQQALGQGPQFIFQYYREEENGRGNFPPRFSGLQFPNYSSELNVNALELDDSALYLCASSPLGTENTEAFFGQGTRLTVV.

This clone has a handful of counts. This chain uses TRBV5-4 with TRBJ2-7; 8 positions match TRBD2. CDR3 length: 16 amino acids. V lost 0 bases to trimming and J lost 4 bases; unmatched junction nucleotides: 9. Germline V gives CDR1 SGHNT, CDR2 YYREEE (reference sequence). The CDR3 loop is CASSLGRGASGYEQYF. The CDR3 bases are TGTGCCAGCAGCTTGGGGCGGGGGGCTAGCGGGTACGAGCAGTACTTC. Combining the CDR3 with reference TRBV5-4 and TRBJ2-7 gives the whole variable domain ETGVTQSPTHLIKTRGQQVTLRCSSQSGHNTVSWYQQALGQGPQFIFQYYREEENGRGNFPPRFSGLQFPNYSSELNVNALELDDSALYLCASSLGRGASGYEQYFGPGTRLTVT.

This clone was seen only once. V and J are TRBV6-5 and TRBJ2-5, with TRBD2 identical over 13 bases. The ends lost 6 bases at V and 6 bases at J; junction bases unmatched: 7. The germline V gene encodes CDR1 MNHEY and CDR2 SVGAGI. The CDR3 runs to 15 residues. The CDR3 region is CASRLTSGRTQTQYF. The CDR3 bases are TGTGCCAGCAGACTGACTAGCGGGAGGACCCAGACCCAGTACTTC.

This sequence joins TRBV7-9 and TRBJ1-5; D is possibly TRBD1 (5 bases). Germline V lookup: CDR1 SEHNR, CDR2 FQNEAQ (reference sequence). This CDR3 has 16 residues. Trimming took off 3 bases at V and 0 bases at J, with 12 bases between the two ends. The CDR3 DNA sequence: TGTGCCAGCAGCTTCTATGGGGGAGTTAGCAATCAGCCCCAGCATTTT. Residues: CASSFYGGVSNQPQHF.

The chain links TRBV7-6 to TRBJ2-7, with 12 bases fitting TRBD1. The junction had 9 bases not matched to a gene; V was cut back by 5 bases and J by 7 bases. From germline, CDR1 is SGHVS and CDR2 FNYEAQ. CDR3 length: 15 residues. CDR3 sequence reads: CASSKRGQGAGEQYF. The CDR3 DNA sequence: TGTGCCAGCAGCAAGAGGGGACAGGGGGCTGGTGAGCAGTACTTC.

The genes are TRBV10-3 and TRBJ2-7; 7 bases fit TRBD2. The germline V gene encodes CDR1 ENHRY and CDR2 SYGVKD. V lost 7 bases, J lost 7 bases, and 13 bases stayed unmatched. The length of the CDR3 is 14 residues. This chain's CDR3 is CAITQGLQSGEQYF. In DNA, the CDR3 is TGTGCCATCACCCAGGGACTACAGTCGGGAGAGCAGTACTTC.